Below, 20 T cell receptor beta chains from the same sample are listed, as sequenced in a study of T cells expressing NK-cell markers. From the 5' RACE reads, TCRdb lists one entry per CDR3 protein and no DNA. Recorded here are 500,000 to 700,000 distinct CDR3 sequences; the top ten clones represent under 4.5%. The material sequenced was blood T cells: a sorted CD56 or NKG2C T cell subset, CD4+ or CD8+ T cells, or bulk PBMC T cells (not recorded which). These receptors all stem from a man aged 18 to 30 in good health.

This rearrangement joins TRBV28 to TRBJ2-5; TCRdb calls TRBD1, which cannot be checked without DNA. The CDR3 spans 16 residues. Germline V CDR1 and CDR2: MDHEN, SYDVKM. The CDR3 is CASSPPGTVMGETQYF.

This chain joins TRBV11-1 and TRBJ2-2; as DNA is missing, the TRBD2 call by TCRdb cannot be tested. Germline V gene sequence: CDR1 SGHAT, CDR2 FQDESV (reference sequence). CDR3 length: 18 amino acids. CDR3 protein: CASSAGTSGRVGTGELFF.

CDR3 protein: CASSLPPELAGGPSYNEQFF. The V gene is TRBV4-1, the J gene TRBJ2-1; TCRdb calls TRBD2, which cannot be checked without DNA. In germline, CDR1 is MGHRA, CDR2 YSYEKL. CDR3 length: 20 amino acids.

The V and J genes are TRBV11-2 and TRBJ1-6. Per germline, CDR1 SGHAT and CDR2 FQNNGV. The CDR3 spans 14 residues. CDR3 residues: CASRRPGRNSPLHF.

The chain links TRBV4-3 to TRBJ2-1; as DNA is missing, the TRBD2 call by TCRdb cannot be tested. The CDR3 runs 16 residues. Germline V gene sequence: CDR1 LGHNA, CDR2 YSLEER. CDR3 protein: CASSRVLAGGYNEQFF.

V is TRBV4-1 and J is TRBJ2-1; TCRdb's assignment of TRBD2 cannot be checked, as there is no DNA. The CDR3 totals 16 residues. Germline V gene data show CDR1 as MGHRA and CDR2 as YSYEKL. This CDR3 is CASSSPTSEFINEQFF.

The V gene is TRBV28, the J gene TRBJ2-7. The CDR3 extends over 14 amino acids. Germline loops: CDR1 MDHEN, CDR2 SYDVKM. This CDR3 is CASSTRTWGYEQYF.

The genes are TRBV6-4 and TRBJ2-1; TCRdb designates TRBD2, a call that cannot be tested without DNA. The germline V gene encodes CDR1 MRHNA and CDR2 SNTAGT. The CDR3 sequence is 16 residues long. CDR3 amino acids: CASSDSRTSGWHEQFF.

The chain couples TRBV29-1 to TRBJ2-2; the TCRdb call, TRBD2, lacks DNA for checking. CDR1 is SQVTM and CDR2 is ANQGSEA in the germline V gene. The CDR3 totals 16 residues. CDR3 residues: CSVEDPLAANTGELFF.

The CDR3 here is CASTLGGPEAFF. The chain employs TRBV12-3 or TRBV12-4 and TRBJ1-1; TCRdb lists TRBD1, though no DNA is available to test this call. This CDR3 contains 12 residues.

The gene calls are TRBV11-3 and TRBJ2-1; the TCRdb call, TRBD2, lacks DNA for checking. Germline lookup yields CDR1 SGHNT and CDR2 YENEEA. The CDR3 is 15 residues long. The CDR3 loop reads CASSIEGESGNEQFF.

V usage is TRBV5-1 and J usage is TRBJ1-1. This CDR3 has 17 residues. Germline V gene sequence: CDR1 SGHRS, CDR2 YFSETQ. The CDR3 reads CASSLIISYPQGTEAFF. The full variable domain, rest sourced from reference TRBV5-1 and TRBJ1-1, is KAGVTQTPRYLIKTRGQQVTLSCSPISGHRSVSWYQQTPGQGLQFLFEYFSETQRNKGNFPGRFSGRQFSNSRSEMNVSTLELGDSALYLCASSLIISYPQGTEAFFGQGTRLTVV.

The rearrangement links TRBV6-2 or TRBV6-3 to TRBJ2-7. Looked up from germline, CDR1 is MNHEY and CDR2 is SVGEGT. This CDR3 is built from 14 residues. CDR3 region: CASSLSTGLYEQYF.

The gene calls are TRBV10-3 and TRBJ2-7; the D gene TCRdb calls, TRBD2, cannot be checked with no DNA. Germline lookup yields CDR1 ENHRY and CDR2 SYGVKD. The CDR3 is made up of 16 amino acids. The CDR3 region is CAISESPAGPTYEQYF.

V gene TRBV7-9 combines with J gene TRBJ1-2. The V gene's germline CDR1 is SEHNR and CDR2 FQNEAQ (reference sequence). This CDR3 region has 13 residues. The chain's CDR3 is CASSSVGVYGYTF.

This chain joins TRBV6-5 and TRBJ2-5; absent DNA, TCRdb's TRBD2 call cannot be checked. This CDR3 comprises 19 residues. In germline, CDR1 is MNHEY, CDR2 SVGAGI. The CDR3: CASSYPGTSGSPYQETQYF.

This rearrangement joins TRBV24-1 to TRBJ2-5; the D call of TRBD1 rests on TCRdb alone, since no DNA is present to check it. This CDR3 has 16 residues. Germline V gene sequence: CDR1 KGHDR, CDR2 SFDVKD. The CDR3 protein is CATSDSGTGEEETQYF.

The rearrangement uses TRBV29-1 and TRBJ2-3; checking the TCRdb D call of TRBD1 is not possible without DNA. CDR1 and CDR2 (germline): SQVTM, ANQGSEA. This CDR3 comprises 17 residues. CDR3 protein: CSVEGSSAGTPGDTQYF.

The chain joins TRBV6-2 or TRBV6-3 to TRBJ2-2; the D call from TCRdb, TRBD2, cannot be confirmed without DNA. This CDR3 region has 17 residues. Germline V lookup: CDR1 MNHEY, CDR2 SVGEGT. CDR3 in amino acids: CASSRAGGPANTGELFF.

The gene calls are TRBV5-1 and TRBJ1-1; TCRdb names TRBD1, which stays unverified in the absence of DNA. CDR3 length: 16 amino acids. Germline V lookup: CDR1 SGHRS, CDR2 YFSETQ. The CDR3 spells CASSGGAGLQDTEAFF.